This TCR beta chain was sequenced during a study of cytomegalovirus exposure and HLA in healthy donors. This PCR relied on a set of 60 Vbeta primers and 13 Jbeta primers. The table came from immunoSEQ multiplex PCR; TCRdb's copy has only in-frame clones and leaves some out. The sample has tens of thousands of clones; 80% to 90% are singletons. This clone was seen only once. Its specificity is unknown. Study-wide results and limits: Analysis was carried out at a later point, and it linked a missense DCLRE1C variant to TCR beta V- and J-gene trimming.

Sequencing input: PBMCs. The origin of this receptor is a woman under 40 in good health and CMV-seropositive.

The CDR3 here is CASSLARGADAFF. DNA for the CDR3: TGTGCCAGCAGCTTGGCCAGGGGGGCGGACGCTTTCTTT. The genes are TRBV5-4 and TRBJ1-1; 7 bases are a match to TRBD1. The CDR3 length is 13 residues. The V gene end was trimmed by 0 bases and the J gene end by 11 bases; junction bases not matched to a gene: 7. Germline V gene sequence: CDR1 SGHNT, CDR2 YYREEE (reference sequence).